Each of the 30 T cell receptor beta chains below was sequenced from the same sample in a study of persistence of HIV-infected CD4 T cells. Their recognized antigens are unknown. The libraries were made with immunoSEQ version 4 in survey mode. Using immunoSEQ multiplex PCR, the repertoire was profiled, and TCRdb retains in-frame clones only, with some absent. The sample carries 7,500 to 8,500 clones, about 61% recorded once. Stimulation used approximately 9.1 ug/mL lysate from CMV-infected fibroblasts. Sorting of responding CD4+ T cells relied on upregulated CD40 ligand together with CD69. This material consisted of CD4+ T cells sorted from PBMCs after roughly 20-hour stimulation, taken from a patient who received antiretroviral therapy. These receptors were taken from an adult man with HIV who was CMV-seropositive.

The chain is built from TRBV7-2 and TRBJ1-2, with D possibly TRBD1 on 6 matching bases. This CDR3 is 14 amino acids long. Per the germline V gene, CDR1 is SGHTA and CDR2 is FQGNSA. Trimming pared 1 base from V and 2 bases from J, leaving 8 bases between. The CDR3 sequence is CASSLGQENYGYTF. The CDR3 DNA reads as TGTGCCAGCAGCTTAGGACAGGAGAACTATGGCTACACCTTC.

This clone was found once. This chain uses TRBV4-2 with TRBJ1-3; 10 bases are a match to TRBD1. The germline V gene has CDR1 LGHNA and CDR2 YNFKEQ. J lost 4 bases, V lost 1 base, and 4 bases had no gene match. The length of the CDR3 is 16 residues. DNA of the CDR3: TGTGCCAGCAGCCAAGGGGACAGGGGCCTAGGAAACACCATATATTTT. This encodes CASSQGDRGLGNTIYF.

This CDR3 is CASSYGGTGSYEQYF. Written as DNA, the CDR3 is TGTGCCAGCAGTTACGGTGGGACAGGCTCCTACGAGCAGTACTTC. The J gene is TRBJ2-7, the V gene TRBV6-5, with 8 bases matching TRBD1. The CDR3 spans 15 residues. Per the germline V gene, CDR1 is MNHEY and CDR2 is SVGAGI. V lost 2 bases, J lost 0 bases, and 3 bases stayed unmatched.

This chain connects TRBV6-6 to TRBJ2-7; D is perhaps TRBD1 (6 bases). V lost 3 bases to trimming and J lost 2 bases, with 11 bases between them. This CDR3 spans 14 amino acids. Germline values: CDR1 MNHNY, CDR2 SVGAGI (reference sequence). DNA for the CDR3: TGTGCCAGCAGTTATACTGGACAGACCTACGAGCAGTACTTC. Protein: CASSYTGQTYEQYF.

The V and J genes are TRBV6-1 and TRBJ1-5; D uncertain. Trimming took 1 base from V and 1 from J, leaving 8 bases between them. The CDR3 length is 15 residues. Germline V CDR1 and CDR2: MNHNS, SASEGT. In DNA, the CDR3 is TGTGCCAGCAGTGAAGAAGTGGCAAGCAATCAGCCCCAGCATTTT. Protein sequence: CASSEEVASNQPQHF.

The chain couples TRBV2 to TRBJ2-1; tentative D call: TRBD2 (5 bases). V lost 6 bases and J 7 bases, leaving 16 bases between the germline ends. The CDR3 spans 14 residues. Per the germline V gene, CDR1 is SNHLY and CDR2 is FYNNEI. The CDR3 is CASRGSTTSNEQFF. CDR3 coding DNA: TGTGCCAGCAGGGGGAGTACTACTAGTAATGAGCAGTTCTTC.

The rearrangement joins TRBV11-3 to TRBJ1-1; 9 bases are a match to TRBD1. Trimming removed 5 bases from V and 5 bases from J; junction bases left unmatched: 6. The V gene's germline CDR1 is SGHNT and CDR2 YENEEA. This CDR3 contains 14 residues. CDR3 in amino acids: CASSTGGRETEAFF. CDR3 sequence (DNA): TGTGCCAGCAGCACAGGGGGCCGAGAGACTGAAGCTTTCTTT. Together with reference TRBV11-3 and TRBJ1-1, the CDR3 gives the full variable domain: EAGVVQSPRYKIIEKKQPVAFWCNPISGHNTLYWYLQNLGQGPELLIRYENEEAVDDSQLPKDRFSAERLKGVDSTLKIQPAELGDSAVYLCASSTGGRETEAFFGQGTRLTVV.

CDR3 sequence: CASSRDGLNSPLHF. The CDR3 DNA is TGTGCCAGCAGTCGGGACGGATTGAATTCACCCCTCCACTTT. The chain combines TRBV6-5 with TRBJ1-6; a weak D match, TRBD1 (5 bases). Germline V lookup: CDR1 MNHEY, CDR2 SVGAGI. The V and J ends lost 5 bases and 7 bases respectively, with 12 bases between them. The CDR3 length is 14 residues.

V usage is TRBV19 and J usage is TRBJ1-2; tentative D call: TRBD1 (5 bases). V shed 0 bases and J shed 7 bases, with 18 bases lying between them. CDR3 length: 16 residues. Germline V gives CDR1 LNHDA, CDR2 SQIVND (reference sequence). The CDR3 spells CASSIDGATRQTGYTF. The CDR3, as DNA: TGTGCCAGTAGTATAGACGGGGCAACTCGGCAGACTGGCTACACCTTC.

The chain carries TRBV24-1 and TRBJ1-1; D is possibly TRBD1 (5 bases). The CDR3 runs 12 residues. CDR1 is KGHDR, CDR2 SFDVKD, per germline. V lost 0 bases and J 11 bases, leaving 9 bases between the germline ends. Here the CDR3 DNA reads TGTGCCACCAGTGATTTGCGAGGGGTGGCTTTCTTT. Amino acids: CATSDLRGVAFF.

This clone ranks as medium-sized. The sample holds other DNA sequences that translate to the same CDR3. The rearrangement uses TRBV5-6 and TRBJ1-5; D perhaps matches TRBD1 (6 bases). V was clipped by 4 bases and J by 1 base, with 9 bases between them. Germline V gives CDR1 SGHDT, CDR2 YYEEEE. The CDR3 totals 14 residues. The CDR3 reads CASSRTESNQPQHF. CDR3 in DNA: TGTGCCAGCAGCAGGACAGAAAGCAATCAGCCCCAGCATTTT. The full variable domain, its missing parts supplied by reference TRBV5-6 and TRBJ1-5, is DAGVTQSPTHLIKTRGQQVTLRCSPKSGHDTVSWYQQALGQGPQFIFQYYEEEERQRGNFPDRFSGHQFPNYSSELNVNALLLGDSALYLCASSRTESNQPQHFGDGTRLSIL.

The gene calls are TRBV7-9 and TRBJ2-7; D ambiguous. V was cut by 3 bases and J by 2 bases, with 11 bases left in between. Looked up from germline, CDR1 is SEHNR and CDR2 is FQNEAQ (reference sequence). The CDR3 is 14 residues long. CDR3 sequence: CASSFTLGTYEQYF. The CDR3 DNA follows: TGTGCCAGCAGCTTTACGCTCGGAACCTACGAGCAGTACTTC.

About this clone itself: An end of the junction differs from the germline gene, which may be a read error. The J gene is TRBJ1-1, the V gene TRBV6-6; D may be TRBD1 (5 bases). CDR3 length equals 14 residues. Looked up from germline, CDR1 is MNHNY and CDR2 is SVGAGI (reference sequence). This CDR3 reads CASTYSGDNTEAFF. CDR3 coding DNA: TGTGCCAGCACTTACTCGGGGGACAACACTGAAGCTTTCTTT.

CDR3 region: CASSPGLINQPQHF. Written as DNA, the CDR3 is TGTGCCAGCAGCCCAGGACTGATAAATCAGCCCCAGCATTTT. This chain connects TRBV25-1 to TRBJ1-5; D remains ambiguous. The CDR3 consists of 14 residues. V gave up 6 bases and J gave up 4 bases, with 13 bases separating them. From germline, CDR1 is MGHDK and CDR2 SYGVNS.

This clone was detected only a few times. The chain recombines TRBV4-1 with TRBJ2-3; D not resolved. There are 14 residues in the CDR3. Per the germline V gene, CDR1 is MGHRA and CDR2 is YSYEKL. V shed 3 bases and J shed 4 bases, with 11 bases lying between them. This CDR3 reads CASSHALGPDTQYF. As DNA, the CDR3 is TGCGCCAGCAGCCATGCTCTTGGGCCAGATACGCAGTATTTT.

This clone was seen a few times. The chain combines TRBV27 with TRBJ2-2; 12 bases line up with TRBD1. V lost 5 bases and J lost 4; bases outside the gene matches: 5. The V gene's germline CDR1 is MNHEY and CDR2 SMNVEV (reference sequence). The CDR3 has 16 residues. The CDR3 sequence: CASSAGTGGSTGELFF. Here the CDR3 DNA reads TGTGCCAGCAGTGCCGGGACAGGGGGCAGCACCGGGGAGCTGTTTTTT.

The rearrangement joins TRBV5-1 to TRBJ2-7; TRBD2 matches 8 bases. Germline lookup yields CDR1 SGHRS and CDR2 YFSETQ. This CDR3 is 15 amino acids long. J lost 6 bases, V lost 4 bases, and 12 bases had no gene match. CDR3 protein: CASSRGGAALGEQYF. The CDR3 bases are TGCGCCAGCAGCCGGGGGGGAGCGGCACTTGGCGAGCAGTACTTC.

This clone was seen a few times. This chain connects TRBV30 to TRBJ2-1; D is perhaps TRBD1 or TRBD2 (6 bases each). Germline V CDR1 and CDR2: GTSNPN, SVGIG (reference sequence). The CDR3 extends over 15 amino acids. The V gene lost 1 base and the J gene lost 0 bases, with 10 bases spanning the gap. In nucleotides, the CDR3 is TGTGCCTGGAGTGGAGGGGGGTACTCCTACAATGAGCAGTTCTTC. Translated: CAWSGGGYSYNEQFF.

The rearrangement uses TRBV7-2 and TRBJ1-5, with D unclear. Germline CDR1 SGHTA, CDR2 FQGNSA. V dropped 0 bases and J dropped 4 bases, with 10 bases sitting between them. The CDR3 has 15 residues. This CDR3 is CASSLASINNQPQHF. DNA of the CDR3: TGTGCCAGCAGCTTAGCCAGCATAAATAATCAGCCCCAGCATTTT.

J is TRBJ1-6 and V is TRBV6-5, with D hard to call. The germline CDR1 and CDR2 sequences are MNHEY and SVGAGI. There are 14 residues in the CDR3. V was shortened by 7 bases and J by 7 bases, with 14 bases between the two germline ends. CDR3 region: CASKPPDWNSPLHF. The CDR3 coding sequence is TGTGCCAGCAAGCCTCCGGACTGGAATTCACCCCTCCACTTT.

The sample holds a few counts of this clone. The rearrangement uses TRBV18 and TRBJ2-2, with D possibly matching TRBD1 (6 bases). The germline V gene has CDR1 KGHSH and CDR2 LQKENI. This CDR3 region has 15 residues. With 3 bases removed from V and 0 bases from J, the gap between germline ends came to 8 bases. The chain's CDR3 is CASSPDRSNTGELFF. In nucleotides, the CDR3 is TGTGCCAGCTCACCTGACAGGTCGAACACCGGGGAGCTGTTTTTT. Complete variable domain (other parts from reference TRBV18 and TRBJ2-2): NAGVMQNPRHLVRRRGQEARLRCSPMKGHSHVYWYRQLPEEGLKFMVYLQKENIIDESGMPKERFSAEFPKEGPSILRIQQVVRGDSAAYFCASSPDRSNTGELFFGEGSRLTVL.

This chain joins TRBV7-2 and TRBJ2-1; 8 bases match TRBD1. From germline, CDR1 is SGHTA and CDR2 FQGNSA. This CDR3 has 15 amino acids. V shed 4 bases, J shed 8 bases, and the junction held 10 bases outside the gene matches. The CDR3 DNA reads as TGTGCCAGCAGCTACCGACAGGGGCAAACCCATGAGCAGTTCTTC. It codes for CASSYRQGQTHEQFF. The variable domain in full, with the rest retrieved from reference TRBV7-2 and TRBJ2-1, is GAGVSQSPSNKVTEKGKDVELRCDPISGHTALYWYRQSLGQGLEFLIYFQGNSAPDKSGLPSDRFSAERTGGSVSTLTIQRTQQEDSAVYLCASSYRQGQTHEQFFGPGTRLTVL.

V and J are TRBV27 and TRBJ1-5; TRBD1 matches 8 bases. Unmatched junction bases numbered 4, after V lost 6 bases and J lost 0 bases. The CDR3 spans 15 residues. Germline CDR1 MNHEY, CDR2 SMNVEV (reference sequence). The CDR3 reads CASRKGQGSNQPQHF. DNA of the CDR3: TGTGCCAGCAGGAAAGGACAGGGTAGCAATCAGCCCCAGCATTTT.

This chain joins TRBV18 and TRBJ1-2; D might be TRBD1 (6 bases). V was trimmed by 3 bases and J by 8 bases, leaving 19 bases between them. CDR3 length equals 15 residues. Germline values: CDR1 KGHSH, CDR2 LQKENI. CDR3 protein: CASSPLHYHRDGYTF. The DNA for the CDR3 is TGTGCCAGCTCACCCTTACACTACCACAGGGACGGCTACACCTTC.

The rearrangement joins TRBV6-5 to TRBJ1-5; D is unclear. V was shortened by 7 bases and J by 2 bases, with 12 bases between the two germline ends. The CDR3 totals 14 residues. CDR1 and CDR2 from the germline V gene are MNHEY and SVGAGI. CDR3 residues: CASKTERGNQPQHF. For the CDR3, the DNA is TGTGCCAGCAAAACGGAGAGGGGCAATCAGCCCCAGCATTTT.

This chain connects TRBV25-1 to TRBJ2-7; the D gene could be TRBD1 or TRBD2 (5 bases each). CDR3 length: 11 amino acids. V was trimmed by 7 bases and J by 5 bases, leaving 9 bases between them. CDR1 and CDR2 (germline): MGHDK, SYGVNS. The CDR3 DNA reads as TGTGCCAGCAAGGGACCACACGAGCAGTACTTC. Its protein product is CASKGPHEQYF.

The chain is built from TRBV19 and TRBJ2-2; 8 bases align to TRBD2. Germline CDR1 LNHDA, CDR2 SQIVND (reference sequence). The V segment lost 8 bases and the J segment 0 bases; nucleotides outside the gene matches: 2. This CDR3 comprises 14 residues. The CDR3 here is CASGGLANTGELFF. The CDR3 DNA follows: TGTGCCAGTGGGGGACTAGCGAACACCGGGGAGCTGTTTTTT.

The chain joins TRBV5-8 to TRBJ2-5; D tentatively fits TRBD1 or TRBD2 (6 bases each). V gave up 0 bases and J gave up 5 bases, with 14 bases separating them. The germline gives CDR1 SGHTS, CDR2 YDEGEE. The CDR3 runs 15 residues. Written as DNA, the CDR3 is TGTGCCAGCAGCTTGGAGGGGGTCCTAGCGGAGACCCAGTACTTC. As protein: CASSLEGVLAETQYF.

The V and J genes are TRBV7-9 and TRBJ2-1, with 8 bases that match TRBD1. The CDR3 loop spans 17 amino acids. V lost 2 bases and J lost 0; bases outside the gene matches: 6. Germline V gives CDR1 SEHNR, CDR2 FQNEAQ (reference sequence). The CDR3 DNA reads TGTGCCAGCAGCTTAAACAGGGGGTCTAGCTCCTACAATGAGCAGTTCTTC. This gives the protein CASSLNRGSSSYNEQFF.

This clone was detected only once. CDR3 amino acids: CASSPGTGGTGELFF. The CDR3 nucleotides are TGTGCCAGCAGTCCCGGGACAGGGGGCACCGGGGAGCTGTTTTTT. The gene calls are TRBV6-5 and TRBJ2-2; 11 bases fit TRBD1. The ends lost 5 bases at V and 4 bases at J; junction bases unmatched: 3. CDR1 and CDR2 (germline): MNHEY, SVGAGI. The CDR3 is 15 amino acids.